Shown below are 30 T cell receptor beta chains from a single sample sequenced in a study of cytomegalovirus exposure and HLA in healthy donors. The PCR contained 60 Vbeta and 13 Jbeta primers. Repertoires were generated with immunoSEQ multiplex PCR, while TCRdb's copy carries only in-frame clones and drops some. The top ten hold approximately 4% of the sample, which has about 80,000 clones, approximately 60% seen once. The sample was PBMCs. These receptors were taken from a male donor in good health and CMV-seropositive.

V gene TRBV7-3 combines with J gene TRBJ1-2; D is uncertain. Trimming shortened V by 5 bases and J by 8 bases, and 15 bases separated the two germline ends. In germline, CDR1 is SGHTA, CDR2 FQGTGA. The CDR3 extends over 13 amino acids. CDR3 region: CASSLGGSPGYTF. CDR3 coding DNA: TGTGCCAGCAGCCTGGGTGGGAGTCCCGGCTACACCTTC.

This clone was counted between two and nine times. The chain combines TRBV6-1 with TRBJ2-5, with 8 bases aligning to TRBD2. Germline assignment: CDR1 MNHNS and CDR2 SASEGT. J gave up 4 bases and V 4 bases, and 14 bases lay outside the gene matches. The CDR3 contains 17 residues. CDR3 residues: CASSAQDRAGEGETQYF. CDR3 DNA: TGTGCCAGCAGTGCCCAGGATAGAGCGGGGGAGGGAGAGACCCAGTACTTC.

Turning to this clone: The junction departs from the called germline gene at one end, perhaps through a read error. The CDR3 DNA follows: TGCGCCAGCAGCCAAGGGGGGGTTATGGACTTC. Translated: CASSQGGVMDF. This sequence joins TRBV4-1 and TRBJ2-4; possible D gene TRBD2, 6 bases. This CDR3 region has 11 residues. Looked up from germline, CDR1 is MGHRA and CDR2 is YSYEKL.

The chain employs TRBV5-6 and TRBJ2-7; 9 positions match TRBD1. This CDR3 is 14 amino acids long. V was clipped by 5 bases and J by 4 bases; unmatched bases: 7. Germline V gives CDR1 SGHDT, CDR2 YYEEEE. The CDR3 nucleotides are TGTGCCAGCAGGACACAGGGGGCCGCGTACGAGCAGTACTTC. Amino acid sequence: CASRTQGAAYEQYF.

The chain has TRBV15 and TRBJ1-4, with 8 bases that match TRBD1. J gave up 7 bases and V 1 base, and 5 bases lay outside the gene matches. The CDR3 sequence is 15 residues long. The germline gives CDR1 LNHNV, CDR2 YYDKDF (reference sequence). CDR3 sequence reads: CATSRGGTGREKLFF. The CDR3 DNA sequence: TGTGCCACCAGCAGAGGCGGGACAGGCCGTGAAAAACTGTTTTTT.

The table lists this clone with a few counts. The CDR3 sequence: CSALGGQDRTNEQFF. DNA of the CDR3: TGCAGCGCCCTAGGAGGCCAAGACAGGACAAATGAGCAGTTCTTC. This sequence joins TRBV29-1 and TRBJ2-1; tentative D call: TRBD1 (6 bases). CDR1 and CDR2 from the germline V gene are SQVTM and ANQGSEA. The CDR3 is 15 amino acids. Trimming took off 7 bases at V and 7 bases at J, with 23 bases between the two ends.

The gene calls are TRBV5-4 and TRBJ2-3; D might be TRBD1 (6 bases). Trimming cost V 3 bases and J 13 bases, with 18 bases left between them. Per the germline V gene, CDR1 is SGHNT and CDR2 is YYREEE (reference sequence). CDR3 length: 13 amino acids. The DNA of the CDR3 is TGTGCCAGCAGCTCTCTAGAAGACAGGAGGAAGTATTTT. Its translation: CASSSLEDRRKYF.

The rearrangement links TRBV9 to TRBJ1-4; possible D gene TRBD1, 5 bases. V lost 3 bases and J lost 3, with 15 bases in between. In germline, CDR1 is SGDLS, CDR2 YYNGEE. The CDR3 is 16 amino acids. CDR3 DNA: TGTGCCAGCAGCGCAGTTCAGGGCTACGCTAATGAAAAACTGTTTTTT. This gives the protein CASSAVQGYANEKLFF. The full variable domain, with the rest looked up from reference TRBV9 and TRBJ1-4, is DSGVTQTPKHLITATGQRVTLRCSPRSGDLSVYWYQQSLDQGLQFLIQYYNGEERAKGNILERFSAQQFPDLHSELNLSSLELGDSALYFCASSAVQGYANEKLFFGSGTQLSVL.

The chain recombines TRBV6-1 with TRBJ2-1; TRBD2 matches 13 bases. CDR1 is MNHNS, CDR2 SASEGT, per germline. V dropped 7 bases and J dropped 5; count of bases not matched to a gene: 5. CDR3 length: 15 residues. The CDR3 is CASTLLAGGDNEQFF. The DNA for the CDR3 is TGTGCCAGCACATTACTAGCGGGAGGGGACAATGAGCAGTTCTTC.

The chain couples TRBV9 to TRBJ1-3, with D uncertain. This CDR3 has 14 residues. From germline, CDR1 is SGDLS and CDR2 YYNGEE. Trimming stripped 0 bases from V and 9 bases from J, with 13 bases between. The DNA of the CDR3 is TGTGCCAGCAGCGTAGCGGCGCAGTCGGGCACCATATATTTT. Its protein is CASSVAAQSGTIYF.

In its sample, this clone was seen a few times. The rearrangement uses TRBV13 and TRBJ2-5; a possible D gene is TRBD1 (5 bases). Trimming left V 0 bases short and J 4 bases short, with 9 bases between. The CDR3 spans 14 residues. Germline V gives CDR1 PRHDT, CDR2 FYEKMQ (reference sequence). CDR3 coding DNA: TGTGCCAGCAGCTTAGGTCTCCAGGGAGAGACCCAGTACTTC. Its protein product is CASSLGLQGETQYF.

V is TRBV19 and J is TRBJ1-1; 8 bases are a match to TRBD1. Trimming removed 5 bases from V and 9 bases from J; junction bases left unmatched: 8. The CDR3 has 13 amino acids. Germline lookup yields CDR1 LNHDA and CDR2 SQIVND (reference sequence). This chain's CDR3 is CASSADRDPQAFF. In DNA form, the CDR3 reads TGTGCCAGTAGTGCGGACAGGGACCCACAAGCTTTCTTT.

This chain uses TRBV19 with TRBJ2-3; D is unresolved. Per germline, CDR1 LNHDA and CDR2 SQIVND (reference sequence). CDR3 size: 14 residues. The V gene lost 3 bases and the J gene lost 4 bases, with 11 bases spanning the gap. CDR3 region: CASSIGQAADTQYF. CDR3 bases: TGTGCCAGTAGTATTGGGCAGGCCGCAGATACGCAGTATTTT.

This chain uses TRBV18 with TRBJ1-4; D is ambiguous. Trimming shortened V by 5 bases and J by 0 bases, and 13 bases separated the two germline ends. Germline CDR1 and CDR2: KGHSH and LQKENI. CDR3 length: 16 residues. CDR3 residues: CASSVQPISTNEKLFF. CDR3 bases: TGTGCCAGCTCAGTACAGCCTATATCAACTAATGAAAAACTGTTTTTT.

This rearrangement joins TRBV19 to TRBJ1-2; the D is unclear. From germline, CDR1 is LNHDA and CDR2 SQIVND (reference sequence). The CDR3 spans 13 residues. Deletions cut 2 bases from V and 4 bases from J, with 8 bases between. The CDR3 DNA sequence: TGTGCCAGTAGTATATTGGCAGGCTATGGCTACACCTTC. Protein product: CASSILAGYGYTF.

This sequence joins TRBV19 and TRBJ1-1; a possible D gene is TRBD1 (5 bases). CDR3 length equals 14 residues. Between the trimmed V and J ends, which lost 5 bases and 0 bases, there was a span of 10 bases. Germline CDR1 and CDR2: LNHDA and SQIVND (reference sequence). CDR3 loop: CASSSRGMNTEAFF. Here the CDR3 DNA reads TGTGCCAGTAGTTCCCGGGGGATGAACACTGAAGCTTTCTTT.

This clone has more than one count but fewer than ten. The J gene is TRBJ1-1, the V gene TRBV7-3, with 8 bases aligning to TRBD1. V lost 3 bases, J lost 2 bases, and 2 bases stayed unmatched. The CDR3 is 14 residues long. The germline CDR1 and CDR2 sequences are SGHTA and FQGTGA. CDR3 loop: CASSLGQANTEAFF. CDR3 in DNA: TGTGCCAGCAGCTTGGGACAGGCAAACACTGAAGCTTTCTTT.

V and J are TRBV5-8 and TRBJ2-2; 12 bases fit TRBD2. Germline values: CDR1 SGHTS, CDR2 YDEGEE. This CDR3 has 17 residues. The junction had 2 bases not matched to a gene; V was cut back by 0 bases and J by 2 bases. CDR3 bases: TGTGCCAGCAGCTTGGCTAGCGGGAGGGATAACACCGGGGAGCTGTTTTTT. Translation: CASSLASGRDNTGELFF.

V and J are TRBV15 and TRBJ1-2, with no clear D. The CDR3 contains 15 residues. V was trimmed by 0 bases and J by 4 bases, leaving 12 bases between them. The V gene's germline CDR1 is LNHNV and CDR2 YYDKDF (reference sequence). The CDR3 loop reads CATSRDLGGIYGYTF. The CDR3 DNA follows: TGTGCCACCAGCAGAGATCTGGGAGGGATCTATGGCTACACCTTC.

This chain joins TRBV5-1 and TRBJ2-2, with 9 bases fitting TRBD2. V gave up 4 bases and J gave up 4 bases; unmatched junction bases: 5. Per germline, CDR1 SGHRS and CDR2 YFSETQ. The CDR3 consists of 15 residues. The CDR3 DNA reads as TGCGCCAGCAGCGCGGGGGGGGCGAGCACCGGGGAGCTGTTTTTT. Amino acids: CASSAGGASTGELFF. The full variable domain, rest sourced from reference TRBV5-1 and TRBJ2-2, is KAGVTQTPRYLIKTRGQQVTLSCSPISGHRSVSWYQQTPGQGLQFLFEYFSETQRNKGNFPGRFSGRQFSNSRSEMNVSTLELGDSALYLCASSAGGASTGELFFGEGSRLTVL.

This chain uses TRBV15 with TRBJ2-7, with 7 positions matching TRBD2. After removal of 4 bases from V and 5 bases from J, the junction contained 5 bases not matched to a gene. Germline V gene sequence: CDR1 LNHNV, CDR2 YYDKDF (reference sequence). The CDR3 consists of 13 residues. CDR3: CATSTSGRHEQYF. As DNA, the CDR3 is TGTGCCACCAGCACCTCCGGGAGGCACGAGCAGTACTTC.

The chain has TRBV5-1 and TRBJ2-1; TRBD2 agrees at 8 bases. This CDR3 is 17 amino acids long. J was trimmed by 8 bases and V by 3 bases; bases with no gene match: 16. From germline, CDR1 is SGHRS and CDR2 YFSETQ. DNA for the CDR3: TGCGCCAGCAGCTCTTTATCCAAGGGGACTAGGGTCGATGAGCAGTTCTTC. It codes for CASSSLSKGTRVDEQFF.

V usage is TRBV30 and J usage is TRBJ2-3, with a tentative D call TRBD2 (7 bases). The CDR3 is made up of 15 amino acids. Trimming left V 0 bases short and J 7 bases short, with 17 bases between. The germline V gene has CDR1 GTSNPN and CDR2 SVGIG (reference sequence). CDR3 in amino acids: CAWSVRGALSHTQYF. The CDR3 nucleotides are TGTGCCTGGAGTGTTCGGGGGGCGCTATCCCATACGCAGTATTTT. Filled out from reference TRBV30 and TRBJ2-3, the complete variable domain reads SQTIHQWPATLVQPVGSPLSLECTVEGTSNPNLYWYRQAAGRGLQLLFYSVGIGQISSEVPQNLSASRPQDRQFILSSKKLLLSDSGFYLCAWSVRGALSHTQYFGPGTRLTVL.

The V gene is TRBV28, the J gene TRBJ1-1; a possible D gene is TRBD1 (5 bases). Trimming cost V 5 bases and J 8 bases, with 12 bases left between them. The CDR3 is made up of 12 amino acids. Germline V CDR1 and CDR2: MDHEN, SYDVKM. CDR3 residues: CASSPNYREAFF. DNA for the CDR3: TGTGCCAGCAGTCCAAATTACAGGGAAGCTTTCTTT. The variable domain in full, with the rest retrieved from reference TRBV28 and TRBJ1-1, is DVKVTQSSRYLVKRTGEKVFLECVQDMDHENMFWYRQDPGLGLRLIYFSYDVKMKEKGDIPEGYSVSREKKERFSLILESASTNQTSMYLCASSPNYREAFFGQGTRLTVV.

The rearrangement joins TRBV5-1 to TRBJ2-6; no reliable D call. Trimming stripped 1 base from V and 1 base from J, with 6 bases between. The CDR3 length is 15 residues. The germline V gene has CDR1 SGHRS and CDR2 YFSETQ. Written as DNA, the CDR3 is TGCGCCAGCAGCTTGAGCCTTTCTGGGGCCAACGTCCTGACTTTC. Translated, it gives CASSLSLSGANVLTF.

The rearrangement links TRBV5-1 to TRBJ2-7; TRBD2 aligns across 7 bases. CDR3 length: 15 residues. Germline loops: CDR1 SGHRS, CDR2 YFSETQ. The junction had 10 bases not matched to a gene; V was cut back by 2 bases and J by 5 bases. The CDR3 DNA is TGCGCCAGCAGCTTACAAGCGGGAAGTATGGACGAGCAGTACTTC. This encodes CASSLQAGSMDEQYF.

This clone was seen a single time. CDR3 coding DNA: TGTGCCTGGAGAGACGGGTTTAGCAATCAGCCCCAGCATTTT. Amino acid sequence: CAWRDGFSNQPQHF. V gene TRBV30 combines with J gene TRBJ1-5; D unclear. The germline V and J ends were trimmed by 3 bases and 0 bases, with 9 bases remaining between them. CDR1 GTSNPN and CDR2 SVGIG come from the germline V gene (reference sequence). This CDR3 comprises 14 residues.

The rearrangement uses TRBV7-2 and TRBJ2-6; D is unclear. Trimming left V 5 bases short and J 1 base short, with 12 bases between. Germline-derived CDR1 and CDR2 are SGHTA and FQGNSA. CDR3 length: 16 amino acids. CDR3 sequence: CASSRYSASGANVLTF. In DNA, the CDR3 is TGTGCCAGCAGCCGCTACAGTGCGTCTGGGGCCAACGTCCTGACTTTC.

This clone turned up a few times. This chain joins TRBV7-8 and TRBJ1-5; maybe TRBD1 (6 bases). Trimming took off 6 bases at V and 0 bases at J, with 12 bases between the two ends. This CDR3 has 15 amino acids. CDR1 is SGHVS and CDR2 is FQNEAQ in the germline V gene. CDR3 DNA sequence: TGTGCCAGCAGTCGGGAAGGGGGTAGCAATCAGCCCCAGCATTTT. It codes for CASSREGGSNQPQHF.

This clone was seen more than once but under ten times. CDR3 amino acids: CASSPGLAYTGELFF. In DNA, the CDR3 is TGTGCCAGTAGTCCCGGACTAGCGTACACCGGGGAGCTGTTTTTT. The V call is TRBV19, the J call TRBJ2-2; 9 nucleotides match TRBD2. CDR1 LNHDA and CDR2 SQIVND come from the germline V gene (reference sequence). With V trimmed by 5 bases and J by 3 bases, 4 bases remained unmatched. The CDR3 is made up of 15 amino acids.